This T cell receptor beta chain was observed in a study of technical replicates of blood from a handful of donors. Assay: immunoSEQ multiplex PCR; the TCRdb copy retains only in-frame clones and omits some. The sample carries 70,000 to 80,000 clones, approximately 97% recorded once. The CDR3 is made up of 15 amino acids. Germline CDR1 reads SGHRS; CDR2 reads YFSETQ. V lost 0 bases, J lost 6 bases, and 6 bases stayed unmatched. The gene calls are TRBV5-1 and TRBJ1-2; 9 positions match TRBD1. Sequences were obtained from T cells isolated from PBMCs. This receptor was taken from a human donor in good health. The CDR3 DNA sequence: TGCGCCAGCAGCTTGGGGGACAGGGTTTCTCATGGCTACACCTTC. This sequence encodes CASSLGDRVSHGYTF.